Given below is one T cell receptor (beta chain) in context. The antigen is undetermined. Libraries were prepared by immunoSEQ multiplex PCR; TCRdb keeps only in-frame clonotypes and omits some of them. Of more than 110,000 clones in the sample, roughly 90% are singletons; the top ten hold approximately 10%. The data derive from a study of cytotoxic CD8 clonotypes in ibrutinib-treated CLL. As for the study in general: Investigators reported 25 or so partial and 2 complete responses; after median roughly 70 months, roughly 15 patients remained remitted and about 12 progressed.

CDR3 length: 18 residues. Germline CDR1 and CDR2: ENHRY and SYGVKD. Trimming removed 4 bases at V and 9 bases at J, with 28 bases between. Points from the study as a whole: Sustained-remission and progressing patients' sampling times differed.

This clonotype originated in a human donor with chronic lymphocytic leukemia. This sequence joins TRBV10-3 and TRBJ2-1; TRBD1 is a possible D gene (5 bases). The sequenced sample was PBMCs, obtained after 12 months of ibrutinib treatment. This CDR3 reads CAISGPSGHPARPGEQFF. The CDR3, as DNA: TGTGCCATCAGTGGACCCTCCGGACACCCCGCGAGACCGGGTGAGCAGTTCTTC.